The source of this T cell receptor beta chain is a study of T cell responses to AZD1222 COVID-19 vaccine. Only in-frame clones appear in the TCRdb table, and some are missing; sequencing was by immunoSEQ multiplex PCR. The sample contains 65,000 to 85,000 clones, about 88% of which appear only once. Germline V lookup: CDR1 GTSNPN, CDR2 SVGIG (reference sequence). The CDR3 runs to 13 residues. V was pared by 5 bases and J by 7 bases, with 8 bases of the junction left unmatched. Sequenced here: peripheral blood, sampled on day 0 of AZD1222 vaccination. This sequence joins TRBV30 and TRBJ2-7; 10 bases are a match to TRBD2. The TCR originated in an adult in good health. The CDR3 is CAWQVAGGGEQYF. The CDR3 DNA is TGTGCCTGGCAGGTAGCGGGGGGAGGGGAGCAGTACTTC.